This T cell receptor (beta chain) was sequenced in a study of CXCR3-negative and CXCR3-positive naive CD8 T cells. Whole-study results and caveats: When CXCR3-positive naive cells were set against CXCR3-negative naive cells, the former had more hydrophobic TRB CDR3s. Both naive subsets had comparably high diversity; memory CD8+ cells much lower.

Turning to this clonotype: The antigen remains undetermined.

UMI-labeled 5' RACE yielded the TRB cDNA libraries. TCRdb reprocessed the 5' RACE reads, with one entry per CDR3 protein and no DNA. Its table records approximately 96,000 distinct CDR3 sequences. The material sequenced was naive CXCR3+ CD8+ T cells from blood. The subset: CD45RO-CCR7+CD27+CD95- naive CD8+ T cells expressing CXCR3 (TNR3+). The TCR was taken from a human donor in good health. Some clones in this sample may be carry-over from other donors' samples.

The chain's CDR3 is CASSTGTGDVTNEKLFF. The chain is built from TRBV7-8 and TRBJ1-4; TCRdb outputs TRBD1, but without DNA this stays unchecked. The CDR3 is 17 residues long. Germline lookup yields CDR1 SGHVS and CDR2 FQNEAQ.